This T cell receptor beta chain was recorded in a study of blood T cells in healthy people across ages. Findings of the study overall: A roughly linear age-dependent decrease characterized TCR beta diversity per million T cells. Strongly correlated with naive T cell percentage was TCR beta diversity.

The authors isolated at least 6 million PBMCs per sample. Germline lookup yields CDR1 LGHNT and CDR2 FRNRAP. CDR3 length: 19 residues. V was clipped by 2 bases and J by 1 base, with 20 bases between them. Of note for this clonotype: Its antigen is currently unknown.

Together with a sample-barcoded 5' primer, a J-beta primer mix was included in a second PCR lasting about 7 to 12 cycles. TCRdb itself ran the 5' RACE reads through MiXCR, one entry per CDR3 protein. The table has 850,000 to 1,300,000 distinct CDR3 sequences, 35% to 50% seen once; the top ten hold 18%. The sequenced material came from blood. This receptor was identified in a woman between 55 and 75 years old in good health. The chain joins TRBV12-5 to TRBJ2-2; D is possibly TRBD2 (5 bases). This CDR3 reads CASGLSRLSSRRNTGELFF. CDR3 DNA sequence: TGTGCTAGTGGTTTGTCGAGACTAAGTAGCCGGAGGAACACCGGGGAGCTGTTTTTT.